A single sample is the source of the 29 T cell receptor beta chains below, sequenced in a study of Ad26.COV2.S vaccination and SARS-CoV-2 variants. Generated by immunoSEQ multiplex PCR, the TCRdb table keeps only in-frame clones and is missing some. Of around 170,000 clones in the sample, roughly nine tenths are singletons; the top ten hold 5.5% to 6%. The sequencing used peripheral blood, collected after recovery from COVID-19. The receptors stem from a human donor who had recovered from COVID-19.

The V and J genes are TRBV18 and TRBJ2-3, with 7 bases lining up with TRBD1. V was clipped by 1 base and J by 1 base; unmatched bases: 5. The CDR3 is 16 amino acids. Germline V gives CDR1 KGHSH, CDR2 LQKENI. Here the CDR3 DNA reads TGTGCCAGCTCACCACAGGGGGCGCAGGGCACAGATACGCAGTATTTT. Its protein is CASSPQGAQGTDTQYF. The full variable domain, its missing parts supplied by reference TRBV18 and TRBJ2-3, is NAGVMQNPRHLVRRRGQEARLRCSPMKGHSHVYWYRQLPEEGLKFMVYLQKENIIDESGMPKERFSAEFPKEGPSILRIQQVVRGDSAAYFCASSPQGAQGTDTQYFGPGTRLTVL.

The DNA of the CDR3 is TGTGCCTCGGGGGGACCCTACGAGCAGTACTTC. Residues: CASGGPYEQYF. The V gene is TRBV19, the J gene TRBJ2-7; TRBD2 matches 7 bases. There are 11 residues in the CDR3. Germline assignment: CDR1 LNHDA and CDR2 SQIVND (reference sequence). V dropped 11 bases and J dropped 2; count of bases not matched to a gene: 3.

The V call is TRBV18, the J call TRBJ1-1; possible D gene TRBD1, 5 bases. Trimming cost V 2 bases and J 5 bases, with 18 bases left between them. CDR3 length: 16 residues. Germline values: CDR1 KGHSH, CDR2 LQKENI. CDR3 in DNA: TGTGCCAGCTCACCAAACCCCTGGACAACTAAGACTGAAGCTTTCTTT. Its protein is CASSPNPWTTKTEAFF.

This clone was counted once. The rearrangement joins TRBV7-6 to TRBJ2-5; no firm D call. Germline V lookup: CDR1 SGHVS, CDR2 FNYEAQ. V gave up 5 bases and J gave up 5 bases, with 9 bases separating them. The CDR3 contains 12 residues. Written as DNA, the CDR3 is TGTGCCAGCAGCCAGACCGGGGAGACCCAGTACTTC. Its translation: CASSQTGETQYF.

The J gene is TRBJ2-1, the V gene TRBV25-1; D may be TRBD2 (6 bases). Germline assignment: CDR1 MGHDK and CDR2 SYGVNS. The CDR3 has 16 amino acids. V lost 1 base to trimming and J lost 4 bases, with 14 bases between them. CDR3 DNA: TGTGCCAGCAGTGAATTTGTGGCTAGCGTGTACAATGAGCAGTTCTTC. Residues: CASSEFVASVYNEQFF.

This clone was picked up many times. The CDR3 bases are TGTGCCAGCAGTTGGGGTTGGGACAGGGCAATCTACGAGCAGTACTTC. Translation: CASSWGWDRAIYEQYF. The rearrangement links TRBV6-2 or TRBV6-3 to TRBJ2-7, with TRBD1 matching 9 bases. The CDR3 is made up of 16 amino acids. The V gene end was trimmed by 4 bases and the J gene end by 3 bases; junction bases not matched to a gene: 10. Germline CDR1 reads MNHEY; CDR2 reads SVGEGT.

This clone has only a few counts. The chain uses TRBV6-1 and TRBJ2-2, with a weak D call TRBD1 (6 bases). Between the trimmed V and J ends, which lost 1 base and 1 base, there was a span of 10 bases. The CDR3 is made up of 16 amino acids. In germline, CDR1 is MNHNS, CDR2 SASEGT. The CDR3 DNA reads TGTGCCAGCAGTGAAGTAAGGGGGTGGAACACCGGGGAGCTGTTTTTT. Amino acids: CASSEVRGWNTGELFF.

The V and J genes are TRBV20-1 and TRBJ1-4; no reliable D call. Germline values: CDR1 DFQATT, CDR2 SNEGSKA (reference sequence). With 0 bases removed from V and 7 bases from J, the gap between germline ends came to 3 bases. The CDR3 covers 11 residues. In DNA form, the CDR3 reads TGCAGTGCTAGAGACCTTGAAAAACTGTTTTTT. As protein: CSARDLEKLFF.

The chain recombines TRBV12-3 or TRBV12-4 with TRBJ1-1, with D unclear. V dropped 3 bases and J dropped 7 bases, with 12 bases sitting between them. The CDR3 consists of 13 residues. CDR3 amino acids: CASSLGRTSEAFF. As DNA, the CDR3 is TGTGCCAGCAGTTTGGGCAGGACCAGTGAAGCTTTCTTT.

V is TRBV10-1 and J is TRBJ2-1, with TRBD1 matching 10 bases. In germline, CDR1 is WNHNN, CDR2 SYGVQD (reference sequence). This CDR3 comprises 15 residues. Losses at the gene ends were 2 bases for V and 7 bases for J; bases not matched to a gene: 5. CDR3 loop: CASSERQGAVNEQFF. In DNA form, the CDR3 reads TGCGCCAGCAGTGAGCGACAGGGGGCGGTGAATGAGCAGTTCTTC.

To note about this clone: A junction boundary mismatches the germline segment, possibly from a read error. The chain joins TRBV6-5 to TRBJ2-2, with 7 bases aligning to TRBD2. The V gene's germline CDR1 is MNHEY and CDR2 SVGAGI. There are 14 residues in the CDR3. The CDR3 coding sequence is TGCGCCAGCAGAGAGGGAGGGAGGGACGGGGAGCTGTTTTTT. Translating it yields CASREGGRDGELFF.

The DNA for the CDR3 is TGTGCCAGCAGCCTAAGGGGAACAGGCCAAACTTTCTTT. Its translation is CASSLRGTGQTFF. The chain combines TRBV7-9 with TRBJ1-1, with D tentatively TRBD1 (5 bases). Looked up from germline, CDR1 is SEHNR and CDR2 is FQNEAQ (reference sequence). V was clipped by 5 bases and J by 12 bases, with 19 bases between them. This CDR3 has 13 residues. The variable domain in full, completed from reference TRBV7-9 and TRBJ1-1, reads DTGVSQNPRHKITKRGQNVTFRCDPISEHNRLYWYRQTLGQGPEFLTYFQNEAQLEKSRLLSDRFSAERPKGSFSTLEIQRTEQGDSAMYLCASSLRGTGQTFFGQGTRLTVV.

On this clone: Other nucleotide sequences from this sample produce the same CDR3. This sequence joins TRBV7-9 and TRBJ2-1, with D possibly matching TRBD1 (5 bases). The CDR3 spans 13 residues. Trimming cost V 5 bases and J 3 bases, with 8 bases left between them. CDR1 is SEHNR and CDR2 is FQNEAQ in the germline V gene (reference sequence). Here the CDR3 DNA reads TGTGCCAGCAGCCTCGACAGCTACAATGAGCAGTTCTTC. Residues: CASSLDSYNEQFF. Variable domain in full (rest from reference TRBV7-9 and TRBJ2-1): DTGVSQNPRHKITKRGQNVTFRCDPISEHNRLYWYRQTLGQGPEFLTYFQNEAQLEKSRLLSDRFSAERPKGSFSTLEIQRTEQGDSAMYLCASSLDSYNEQFFGPGTRLTVL.

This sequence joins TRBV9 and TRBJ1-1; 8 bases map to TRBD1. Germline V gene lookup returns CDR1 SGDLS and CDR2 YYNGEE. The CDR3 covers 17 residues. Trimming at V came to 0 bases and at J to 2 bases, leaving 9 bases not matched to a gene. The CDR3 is CASSVAQDRGGNTEAFF. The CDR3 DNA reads TGTGCCAGCAGCGTAGCTCAAGACAGGGGCGGAAACACTGAAGCTTTCTTT.

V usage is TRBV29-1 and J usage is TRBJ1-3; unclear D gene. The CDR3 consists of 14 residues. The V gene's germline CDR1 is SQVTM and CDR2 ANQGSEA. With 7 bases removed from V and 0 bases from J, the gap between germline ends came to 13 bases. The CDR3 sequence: CSAQRGSSGNTIYF. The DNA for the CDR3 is TGCAGCGCCCAACGTGGTAGCTCTGGAAACACCATATATTTT.

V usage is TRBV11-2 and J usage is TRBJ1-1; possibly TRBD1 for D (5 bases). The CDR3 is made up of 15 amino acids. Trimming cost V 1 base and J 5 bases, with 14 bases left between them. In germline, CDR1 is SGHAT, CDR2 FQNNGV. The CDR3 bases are TGTGCCAGCAGCTTAGTAGGGCAGGGACGAACTGAAGCTTTCTTT. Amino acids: CASSLVGQGRTEAFF.

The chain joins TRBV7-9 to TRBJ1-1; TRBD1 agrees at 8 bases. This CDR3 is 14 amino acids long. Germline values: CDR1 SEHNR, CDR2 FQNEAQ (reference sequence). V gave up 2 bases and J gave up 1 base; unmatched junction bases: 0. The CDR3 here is CASSLTGGNTEAFF. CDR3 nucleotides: TGTGCCAGCAGCTTAACAGGGGGGAACACTGAAGCTTTCTTT.

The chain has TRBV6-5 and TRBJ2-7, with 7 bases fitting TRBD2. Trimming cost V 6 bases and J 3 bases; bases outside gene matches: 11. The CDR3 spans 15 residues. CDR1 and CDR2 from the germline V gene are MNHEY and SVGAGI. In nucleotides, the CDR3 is TGTGCCAGCAGGGACCCGAGGGAGGGTGACTACGAGCAGTACTTC. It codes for CASRDPREGDYEQYF.

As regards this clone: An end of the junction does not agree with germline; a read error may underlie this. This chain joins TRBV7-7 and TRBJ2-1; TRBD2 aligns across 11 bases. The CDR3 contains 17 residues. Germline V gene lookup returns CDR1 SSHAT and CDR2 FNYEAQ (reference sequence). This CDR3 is CASSPRTGSGGANEQFF. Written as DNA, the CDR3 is TGTGCTAGCAGCCCGCGGACTGGTAGCGGGGGGGCGAATGAGCAGTTCTTC.

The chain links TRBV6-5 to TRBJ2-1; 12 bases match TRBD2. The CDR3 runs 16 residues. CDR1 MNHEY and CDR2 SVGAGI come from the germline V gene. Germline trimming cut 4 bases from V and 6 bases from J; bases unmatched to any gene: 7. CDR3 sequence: CASSFLLAGGGNEQFF. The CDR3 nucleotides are TGTGCCAGCAGTTTCCTTCTAGCGGGGGGGGGCAATGAGCAGTTCTTC.

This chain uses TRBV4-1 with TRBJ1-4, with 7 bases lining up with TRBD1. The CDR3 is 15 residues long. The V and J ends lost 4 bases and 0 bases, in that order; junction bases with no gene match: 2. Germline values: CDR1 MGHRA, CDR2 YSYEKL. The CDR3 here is CASSRDRTTNEKLFF. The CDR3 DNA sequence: TGCGCCAGCAGCCGGGACAGAACAACTAATGAAAAACTGTTTTTT.

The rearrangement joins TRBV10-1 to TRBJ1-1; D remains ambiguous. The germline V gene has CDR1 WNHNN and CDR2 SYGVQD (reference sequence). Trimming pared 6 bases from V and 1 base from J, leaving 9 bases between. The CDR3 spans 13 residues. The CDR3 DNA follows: TGCGCCAGCAGATTGGGCCGGAACACTGAAGCTTTCTTT. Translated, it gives CASRLGRNTEAFF.

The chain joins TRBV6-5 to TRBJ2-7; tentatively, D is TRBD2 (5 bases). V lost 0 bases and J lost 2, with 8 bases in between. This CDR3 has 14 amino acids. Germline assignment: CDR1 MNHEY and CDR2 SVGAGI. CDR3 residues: CASSYSLAPYEQYF. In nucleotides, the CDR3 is TGTGCCAGCAGTTACTCCTTAGCGCCCTACGAGCAGTACTTC.

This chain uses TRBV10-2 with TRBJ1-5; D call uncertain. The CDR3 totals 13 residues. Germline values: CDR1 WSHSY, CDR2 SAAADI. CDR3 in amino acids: CAADGRSNQPQHF. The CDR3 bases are TGCGCAGCTGACGGACGTAGCAATCAGCCCCAGCATTTT.

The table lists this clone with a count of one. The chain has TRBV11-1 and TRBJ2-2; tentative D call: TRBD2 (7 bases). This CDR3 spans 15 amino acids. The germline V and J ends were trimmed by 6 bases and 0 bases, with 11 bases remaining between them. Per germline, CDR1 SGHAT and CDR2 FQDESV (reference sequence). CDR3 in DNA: TGTGCCAGCAGTCGGGGGGCAGCGAACACCGGGGAGCTGTTTTTT. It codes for CASSRGAANTGELFF.

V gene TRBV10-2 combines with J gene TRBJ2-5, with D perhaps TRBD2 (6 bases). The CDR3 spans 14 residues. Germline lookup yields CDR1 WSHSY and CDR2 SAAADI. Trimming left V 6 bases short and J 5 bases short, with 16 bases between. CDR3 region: CASSPPARGETQYF. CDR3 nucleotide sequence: TGCGCCAGCAGCCCCCCAGCTCGGGGGGAGACCCAGTACTTC.

The CDR3 sequence is CASSPLAGDNYGYTF. CDR3 nucleotides: TGTGCCAGCTCACCGTTGGCAGGCGATAACTATGGCTACACCTTC. The gene calls are TRBV18 and TRBJ1-2, with D unresolved. The CDR3 totals 15 residues. Germline CDR1 reads KGHSH; CDR2 reads LQKENI. Deletions cut 3 bases from V and 1 base from J, with 12 bases between.

CDR3 sequence reads: CASRGNNYGYTF. CDR3 nucleotide sequence: TGTGCCAGCAGGGGGAATAACTATGGCTACACCTTC. The chain has TRBV12-3 or TRBV12-4 and TRBJ1-2; D is uncertain. This CDR3 is 12 amino acids long. V gave up 6 bases and J gave up 1 base, with 6 bases separating them.

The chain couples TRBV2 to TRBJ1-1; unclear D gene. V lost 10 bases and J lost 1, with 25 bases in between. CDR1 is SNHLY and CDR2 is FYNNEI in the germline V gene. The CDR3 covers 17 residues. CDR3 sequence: CATLREQFLHGNTEAFF. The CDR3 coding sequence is TGTGCCACCCTGAGGGAACAGTTTCTTCACGGGAACACTGAAGCTTTCTTT.